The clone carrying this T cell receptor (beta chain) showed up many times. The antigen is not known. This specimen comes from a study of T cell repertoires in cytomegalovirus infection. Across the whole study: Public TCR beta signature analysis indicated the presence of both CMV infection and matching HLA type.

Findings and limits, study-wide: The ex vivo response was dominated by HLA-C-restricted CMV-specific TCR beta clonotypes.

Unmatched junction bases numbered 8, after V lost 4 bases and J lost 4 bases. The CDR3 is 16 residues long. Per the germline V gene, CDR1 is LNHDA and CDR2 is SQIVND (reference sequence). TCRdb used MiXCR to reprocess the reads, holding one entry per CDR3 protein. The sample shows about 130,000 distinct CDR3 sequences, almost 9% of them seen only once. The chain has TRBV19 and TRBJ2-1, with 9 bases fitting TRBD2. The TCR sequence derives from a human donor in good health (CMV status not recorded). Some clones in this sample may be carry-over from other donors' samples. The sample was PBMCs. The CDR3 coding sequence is TGTGCCAGTAGTAGGGGGGCGGGGGGGCAATACAATGAGCAGTTCTTC. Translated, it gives CASSRGAGGQYNEQFF.